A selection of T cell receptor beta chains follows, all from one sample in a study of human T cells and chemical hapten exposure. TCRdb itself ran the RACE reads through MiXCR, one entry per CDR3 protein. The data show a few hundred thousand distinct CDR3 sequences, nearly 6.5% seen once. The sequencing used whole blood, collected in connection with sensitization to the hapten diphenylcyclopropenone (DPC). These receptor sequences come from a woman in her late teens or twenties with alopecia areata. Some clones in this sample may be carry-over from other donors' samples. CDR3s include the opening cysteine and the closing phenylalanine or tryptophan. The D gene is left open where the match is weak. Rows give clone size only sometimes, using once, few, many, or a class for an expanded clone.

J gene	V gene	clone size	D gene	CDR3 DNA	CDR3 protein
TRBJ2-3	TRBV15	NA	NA	TGTGCCACCAGCATTTTAGCCCAGGGACTCATCACAGATACGCAGTATTTT	CATSILAQGLITDTQYF
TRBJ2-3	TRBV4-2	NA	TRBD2	TGTGCCAGCAGCCAAGACGGAGGCGGGGGAGGGGGCACAGATACGCAGTATTTT	CASSQDGGGGGGTDTQYF
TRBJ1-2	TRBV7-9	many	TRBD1	TGTGCCAGCAGCCCCCCCGGGGACAGTCTTCTTTATGGCTACACCTTC	CASSPPGDSLLYGYTF
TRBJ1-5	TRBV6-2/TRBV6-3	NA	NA	TGTGCCAGCAGTCCACACGGGTCGGGGAATCAGCCCCAGCATTTT	CASSPHGSGNQPQHF
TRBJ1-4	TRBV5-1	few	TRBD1	TGCGCCAGCAGCATGACAGGGGTCCTCGATGAAAAACTGTTTTTT	CASSMTGVLDEKLFF
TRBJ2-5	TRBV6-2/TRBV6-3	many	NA	TGTGCCAGCAGCCCTGGGGGAGCGACCCAGTACTTC	CASSPGGATQYF
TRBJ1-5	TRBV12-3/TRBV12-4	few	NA	TGTGCCAGCAGTTCACAGGGAGAGGGTCAGCCCCAGCATTTT	CASSSQGEGQPQHF
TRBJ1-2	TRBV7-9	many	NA	TGTGCCAGCAGCGCGTTGTTTGGCGGAGGCTACACCTTC	CASSALFGGGYTF
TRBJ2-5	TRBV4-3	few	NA	TGCGCCAGCAGCCAAGACCAGCGGACGGGGACCCAGTACTTC	CASSQDQRTGTQYF
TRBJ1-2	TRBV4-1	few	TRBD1	TGCGCCAGCAGCCAAGATTGGACAGGGAATGGCTACACCTTC	CASSQDWTGNGYTF
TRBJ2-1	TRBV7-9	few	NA	TGTGCCAGCAGCCCAGGGGGGACCCCTCCCAGTGAGCAGTTCTTC	CASSPGGTPPSEQFF
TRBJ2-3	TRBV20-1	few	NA	TGCAGTGCTGTCCGGTGGTCTCGGCTAGATACGCAGTATTTT	CSAVRWSRLDTQYF
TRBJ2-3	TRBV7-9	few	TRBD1	TGTGCCAGCAGCTTAGGGGACAGGCCTACTAGCACAGATACGCAGTATTTT	CASSLGDRPTSTDTQYF
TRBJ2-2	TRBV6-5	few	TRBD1	TGTGCCACCACGGGTAGGGGGCCGGACACCGGGGAGCTGTTTTTT	CATTGRGPDTGELFF
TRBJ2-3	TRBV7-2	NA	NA	TGTGCCAGCAGCTTAGGGGCTAGCAATAGGGCCACAGATACGCAGTATTTT	CASSLGASNRATDTQYF
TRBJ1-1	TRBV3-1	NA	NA	TGTGCCAGCAGCCAAGTCGGCCAGTTTGAAGCTTTCTTT	CASSQVGQFEAFF
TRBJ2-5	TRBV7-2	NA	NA	TGTGCCAGCGGGGCTCGGAGGGGGCAAGAGACCCAGTACTTC	CASGARRGQETQYF
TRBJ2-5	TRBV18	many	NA	TGTGCCAGCTCACCACCATCGGGGCTCCAAGAGACCCAGTACTTC	CASSPPSGLQETQYF
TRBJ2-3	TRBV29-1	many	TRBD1	TGCAGCGTTTATACAGGGGGAGATACGCAGTATTTT	CSVYTGGDTQYF
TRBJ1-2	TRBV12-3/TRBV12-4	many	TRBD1	TGTGCCAGCAGTTTAGGAGGGGGCGGCTATGGCTACACCTTC	CASSLGGGGYGYTF
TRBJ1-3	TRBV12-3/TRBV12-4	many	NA	TGTGCCAGCAGTTTGCAGGGGTGGGCTGGAAACACCATATATTTT	CASSLQGWAGNTIYF
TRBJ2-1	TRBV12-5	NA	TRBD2	TGTGCTAGTGGTTTTAGCGGGGGGCGCAATGAGCAGTTCTTC	CASGFSGGRNEQFF
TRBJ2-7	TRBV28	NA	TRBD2	TGTGCCAGCAGTCGGACTAGCAATTCCGAGCAGTACTTC	CASSRTSNSEQYF
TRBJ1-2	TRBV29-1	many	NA	TGCAGCGTTGTCGCGGACCGCTTAGGGAACGGCTACACCTTC	CSVVADRLGNGYTF
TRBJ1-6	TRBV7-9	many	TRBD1	TGTGCCAGCGGGGGACAGGGGGGCTCACCCCTCCACTTT	CASGGQGGSPLHF
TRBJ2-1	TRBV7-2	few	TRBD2	TGTGCCAGCAGCTTAGCTAGCGGGGGACACTCCTACAATGAGCAGTTCTTC	CASSLASGGHSYNEQFF
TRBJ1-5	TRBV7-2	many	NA	TGTGCCAGCAGCCCCAATCGACATCAGCCCCAGCATTTT	CASSPNRHQPQHF
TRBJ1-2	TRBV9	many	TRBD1	TGTGCCAGCACGACAGGGGAGGGTCGAGGCTACACCTTC	CASTTGEGRGYTF
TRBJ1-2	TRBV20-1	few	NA	TGCAGTGCTAGAGATCCAGAGAGCTCAGGATCGGGCTACACCTTC	CSARDPESSGSGYTF
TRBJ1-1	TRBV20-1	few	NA	TGCAGTGCCCCAAACAGGGCCGCTATGAACACTGAAGCTTTCTTT	CSAPNRAAMNTEAFF
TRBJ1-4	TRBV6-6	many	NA	TGTGCCAGCACCACGCCGACAGGCCAAGCGATATGGAGTGAAAAACTGTTTTTT	CASTTPTGQAIWSEKLFF
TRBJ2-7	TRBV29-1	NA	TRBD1	TGCAGCGTTGAACCCGGGACAGGGGCGGACGGCGAGCAGTACTTC	CSVEPGTGADGEQYF
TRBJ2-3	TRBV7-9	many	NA	TGTGCCAGCGGATTCTCGATGGATACGCAGTATTTT	CASGFSMDTQYF
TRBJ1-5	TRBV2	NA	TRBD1	TGTGCCAGCTCCTGGACAGGGTCTCAGCCCCAGCATTTT	CASSWTGSQPQHF
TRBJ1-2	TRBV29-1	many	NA	TGCAGCGTTCCAGATGGGGGCAGCCATGGCTACACCTTC	CSVPDGGSHGYTF
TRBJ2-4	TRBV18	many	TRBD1	TGTGCCAGCTCACCCCGGACAGGGGATGAAAACATTCAGTACTTC	CASSPRTGDENIQYF
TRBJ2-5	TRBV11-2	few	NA	TGTGCCAGCAGCGTCGCAGAGACCCAGTACTTC	CASSVAETQYF
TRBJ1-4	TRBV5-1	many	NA	TGCGCCAGCAGCTTAGATACCGCCGAAGAAAAACTGTTTTTT	CASSLDTAEEKLFF